Given below is one T cell receptor (beta chain) in context. TCR beta VDJ and CDR3 profiles were obtained from a genomic DNA template. TCRdb reanalysed the reads using MiXCR and keeps one entry per CDR3 protein. The sample includes approximately 300,000 distinct CDR3 sequences, under 60% seen only once; the top ten take approximately 1.2%. This entry comes from a study of CD8+CD57+ T cells in acquired aplastic anemia. Sequencing was done on patients that had shown CD8+CD57+ cell expansion by flow cytometry. Trimming took off 9 bases at V and 3 bases at J, with 20 bases between the two ends. The germline CDR1 and CDR2 sequences are KGHDR and SFDVKD. This CDR3 has 15 amino acids.

The chain recombines TRBV24-1 with TRBJ2-7; D is perhaps TRBD1 (5 bases). This receptor was obtained from a human donor with aplastic anemia. Input material: sorted CD4+, CD8+, or CD8+CD57+ T cells (not recorded which) from PBMCs. The CDR3 region is CATSDKKGSIYEQYF. The CDR3 coding sequence is TGTGCCACCTCGGACAAAAAGGGAAGTATCTACGAGCAGTACTTC.